Reported below is one T cell receptor (beta chain). Assay used: immunoSEQ multiplex PCR; TCRdb lists only in-frame clones, some missing. This sample yields about 28,000 clones, of which roughly 75% are seen a single time; around 15% belongs to the top ten. Time point noted: cycle 4 day 1 (C4D1), after less than 7 weeks of nivolumab. In every patient, relapse followed autologous stem cell transplantation, while exposure to brentuximab vedotin differed. These data belong to a study of PD-1 blockade in classical Hodgkin lymphoma. Material: peripheral blood mononuclear cells (PBMCs), obtained before the fourth cycle of nivolumab. This sequence originates from a human donor with classical Hodgkin lymphoma.

The CDR3 loop is CAISETSGYQETQYF. CDR3 coding DNA: TGTGCCATCAGCGAGACTAGCGGCTACCAAGAGACCCAGTACTTC. This chain connects TRBV10-3 to TRBJ2-5; 9 nucleotides match TRBD2. This CDR3 has 15 residues. Per the germline V gene, CDR1 is ENHRY and CDR2 is SYGVKD. The ends lost 6 bases at V and 0 bases at J; junction bases unmatched: 5.